Sequencing of this TCR beta chain was carried out in a study of T-cell reconstitution after alpha-beta-depleted transplantation in children. This clonotype was detected ten times or more. J was trimmed by 1 base and V by 4 bases; bases with no gene match: 14. This CDR3 region has 17 residues. Germline V gives CDR1 SGHRS, CDR2 YFSETQ. Researchers prepared the TCRbeta library using unique molecular identifiers, the study reports. MiXCR was run by TCRdb on the PCR reads, yielding one entry per CDR3 protein. The table has a few hundred thousand distinct CDR3 sequences, 10% to 13% seen once; the top ten hold 2% to 2.5%.

The chain links TRBV5-1 to TRBJ2-7; 7 bases are a match to TRBD1. This clonotype originated in a human donor who donated a stem cell graft to a child with acute lymphoblastic leukemia. The material sequenced was PBMCs from the stem cell graft donor, taken from the stem cell graft. The CDR3 sequence is CASSLRTGGPTSYEQYF. In nucleotides, the CDR3 is TGCGCCAGCAGCCTCCGGACAGGCGGCCCAACGTCCTACGAGCAGTACTTC. The whole variable domain, remainder taken from reference TRBV5-1 and TRBJ2-7, is KAGVTQTPRYLIKTRGQQVTLSCSPISGHRSVSWYQQTPGQGLQFLFEYFSETQRNKGNFPGRFSGRQFSNSRSEMNVSTLELGDSALYLCASSLRTGGPTSYEQYFGPGTRLTVT.